Each of the 20 T cell receptor beta chains below was sequenced from the same sample in a study of blood T cell repertoires in COVID-19 (dated by TCRdb to the early 2020s). The library was built by means of the immunoSEQ multiplex PCR assay. TCRdb carries this immuneACCESS record with in-frame sequences only. Its versions omit some clonotypes, under half of them owing to an unresolved V gene in the studies checked, with the rest unexplained. This sample has roughly 250,000 clones in its table, and about 87% of those were observed once. The ten largest clones capture 1% to 1.5% of the sample. The sequenced material came from PBMCs or T cells enriched from blood (not recorded which). Receptors were obtained from a middle-aged woman with acute COVID-19.

The V call is TRBV28, the J call TRBJ2-7; D unclear. The CDR3 spans 12 residues. The germline V gene has CDR1 MDHEN and CDR2 SYDVKM. Deletions cut 6 bases from V and 4 bases from J, with 10 bases between. The CDR3 spells CASSPPTYEQYF. Written as DNA, the CDR3 is TGTGCCAGCAGCCCCCCCACATACGAGCAGTACTTC.

The chain couples TRBV7-9 to TRBJ1-2; D gene unclear. This CDR3 has 12 residues. The V end lost 1 base, the J end lost 5 bases, and 5 bases lay between the germline ends. CDR1 SEHNR and CDR2 FQNEAQ come from the germline V gene (reference sequence). The CDR3 reads CASSLVPYGYTF. CDR3 coding DNA: TGTGCCAGCAGCTTAGTTCCGTATGGCTACACCTTC.

The chain employs TRBV7-9 and TRBJ1-2; no firm D call. Between the trimmed V and J ends, which lost 4 bases and 7 bases, there was a span of 10 bases. The CDR3 sequence is 12 residues long. Per the germline V gene, CDR1 is SEHNR and CDR2 is FQNEAQ (reference sequence). The CDR3 spells CASSSTAAGYTF. In nucleotides, the CDR3 is TGTGCCAGCAGCTCCACAGCGGCTGGCTACACCTTC.

This clone occurred once. The chain has TRBV19 and TRBJ1-5; the D is unclear. V lost 6 bases, J lost 2 bases, and 8 bases lay in between. Germline CDR1 and CDR2: LNHDA and SQIVND (reference sequence). This CDR3 spans 13 amino acids. DNA for the CDR3: TGTGCCAGTAGGACTAACCGCAATCAGCCCCAGCATTTT. Its protein is CASRTNRNQPQHF.

This chain links TRBV19 with TRBJ1-2; 7 nucleotides match TRBD1. Losses at the gene ends were 5 bases for V and 3 bases for J; bases not matched to a gene: 3. Germline assignment: CDR1 LNHDA and CDR2 SQIVND (reference sequence). The CDR3 extends over 13 amino acids. CDR3 coding DNA: TGTGCCAGTAGTCGGGACAGCCACTATGGCTACACCTTC. It encodes CASSRDSHYGYTF.

The DNA for the CDR3 is TGTGCCAGCCGGACATTGAGAAATTCACCCCTCCACTTT. Amino acid sequence: CASRTLRNSPLHF. The rearrangement uses TRBV5-5 and TRBJ1-6; a possible D gene is TRBD1 (5 bases). The germline gives CDR1 SGHKS, CDR2 YYEKEE (reference sequence). There are 13 residues in the CDR3. V dropped 7 bases and J dropped 7 bases, with 12 bases sitting between them.

This chain joins TRBV19 and TRBJ1-1; D remains ambiguous. CDR1 is LNHDA, CDR2 SQIVND, per germline (reference sequence). The CDR3 consists of 13 residues. Between the trimmed V and J ends, which lost 0 bases and 4 bases, there was a span of 6 bases. The CDR3 here is CASSIDRRTEAFF. The CDR3 DNA reads as TGTGCCAGTAGTATAGACAGGCGCACTGAAGCTTTCTTT.

The genes are TRBV9 and TRBJ2-2; no clear D. This CDR3 comprises 12 residues. With 1 base removed from V and 6 bases from J, the gap between germline ends came to 4 bases. Germline values: CDR1 SGDLS, CDR2 YYNGEE. The CDR3 sequence is CASSVIAGELFF. The CDR3 DNA reads TGTGCCAGCAGCGTAATCGCCGGGGAGCTGTTTTTT. The entire variable domain, with the rest obtained from reference TRBV9 and TRBJ2-2, is as follows: DSGVTQTPKHLITATGQRVTLRCSPRSGDLSVYWYQQSLDQGLQFLIQYYNGEERAKGNILERFSAQQFPDLHSELNLSSLELGDSALYFCASSVIAGELFFGEGSRLTVL.

This clone was counted a single time. The J gene is TRBJ2-5, the V gene TRBV3-1 (or the pseudogene TRBV3-2); 7 nucleotides agree with TRBD2. The V gene's germline CDR1 is LGHDT and CDR2 YNNKEL (reference sequence). J gave up 5 bases and V 4 bases, and 4 bases lay outside the gene matches. This CDR3 has 13 amino acids. The CDR3 loop is CASSRREGETQYF. CDR3 coding DNA: TGTGCCAGCAGCCGGAGGGAGGGGGAGACCCAGTACTTC.

V usage is TRBV7-6 and J usage is TRBJ2-1, with 12 bases fitting TRBD2. Germline values: CDR1 SGHVS, CDR2 FNYEAQ. This CDR3 region has 16 residues. The V and J ends lost 5 bases and 4 bases, in that order; junction bases with no gene match: 6. DNA of the CDR3: TGTGCCAGCAGCCCGCTAGCGGGAGGGTTATACAATGAGCAGTTCTTC. The encoded protein is CASSPLAGGLYNEQFF. The whole variable domain, remainder taken from reference TRBV7-6 and TRBJ2-1, is GAGVSQSPRYKVTKRGQDVALRCDPISGHVSLYWYRQALGQGPEFLTYFNYEAQQDKSGLPNDRFSAERPEGSISTLTIQRTEQRDSAMYRCASSPLAGGLYNEQFFGPGTRLTVL.

The V call is TRBV28, the J call TRBJ2-7, with no clear D. This CDR3 comprises 15 residues. CDR1 and CDR2 from the germline V gene are MDHEN and SYDVKM. Trimming cost V 2 bases and J 1 base, with 12 bases left between them. CDR3 residues: CASSLAAETSYEQYF. The CDR3 DNA reads as TGTGCCAGCAGTTTAGCGGCGGAGACTTCCTACGAGCAGTACTTC. The variable domain in full, with the rest retrieved from reference TRBV28 and TRBJ2-7, is DVKVTQSSRYLVKRTGEKVFLECVQDMDHENMFWYRQDPGLGLRLIYFSYDVKMKEKGDIPEGYSVSREKKERFSLILESASTNQTSMYLCASSLAAETSYEQYFGPGTRLTVT.

This rearrangement joins TRBV9 to TRBJ2-7; the match to TRBD1 covers 9 bases. The CDR3 runs to 16 residues. CDR1 and CDR2 from the germline V gene are SGDLS and YYNGEE. The trim removed 3 bases at V and 4 bases at J, leaving 11 bases unmatched. CDR3 in amino acids: CASSAALRDRVYEQYF. As DNA, the CDR3 is TGTGCCAGCAGCGCGGCCCTCCGGGACAGGGTATACGAGCAGTACTTC.

The chain employs TRBV7-3 and TRBJ2-1; TRBD2 matches at 7 bases. The CDR3 runs to 13 residues. After removal of 4 bases from V and 10 bases from J, the junction contained 7 bases not matched to a gene. The germline V gene has CDR1 SGHTA and CDR2 FQGTGA. The CDR3: CASSSVRGDEQFF. CDR3 DNA: TGTGCCAGCAGCTCCGTTCGGGGGGACGAGCAGTTCTTC.

This clone has only a few counts. The chain is built from TRBV30 and TRBJ2-1, with 9 bases lining up with TRBD2. V gave up 1 base and J gave up 8 bases; unmatched junction bases: 6. Germline CDR1 is GTSNPN and CDR2 is SVGIG (reference sequence). The CDR3 loop spans 14 amino acids. CDR3 amino acids: CAWSGGRAVDEQFF. The CDR3 DNA sequence: TGTGCCTGGAGTGGCGGGAGGGCCGTCGATGAGCAGTTCTTC.

The chain recombines TRBV30 with TRBJ2-2; D call uncertain. The CDR3 is made up of 16 amino acids. The V and J ends lost 3 bases and 0 bases respectively, with 14 bases between them. Germline V gene data show CDR1 as GTSNPN and CDR2 as SVGIG (reference sequence). The CDR3 region has the DNA TGTGCCTGGAGCCCACCCCTCTATGCGAACACCGGGGAGCTGTTTTTT. Protein sequence: CAWSPPLYANTGELFF.

V usage is TRBV24-1 and J usage is TRBJ2-3, with 11 bases fitting TRBD1. V lost 9 bases and J lost 4; bases outside the gene matches: 8. Germline CDR1 KGHDR, CDR2 SFDVKD. The CDR3 runs to 15 residues. CDR3 bases: TGTGCCACCGGCACCGGGACAGGGGGATCAGATACGCAGTATTTT. Translating gives CATGTGTGGSDTQYF.

Here the CDR3 DNA reads TGTGCCACCAGTGAGGACAGATTCTATGGCTACACCTTC. This sequence encodes CATSEDRFYGYTF. The V and J genes are TRBV24-1 and TRBJ1-2; maybe TRBD1 (6 bases). V dropped 4 bases and J dropped 4 bases, with 9 bases sitting between them. Germline CDR1 reads KGHDR; CDR2 reads SFDVKD. The CDR3 has 13 residues.

This clone was recorded once. The V call is TRBV5-1, the J call TRBJ1-1, with a possible D match to TRBD1 (5 bases). Germline CDR1 and CDR2: SGHRS and YFSETQ. V lost 0 bases and J lost 5, with 11 bases in between. There are 14 residues in the CDR3. DNA of the CDR3: TGCGCCAGCAGCTTGGATGGGGCGGAGACTGAAGCTTTCTTT. This encodes CASSLDGAETEAFF. Together with reference TRBV5-1 and TRBJ1-1, the CDR3 gives the full variable domain: KAGVTQTPRYLIKTRGQQVTLSCSPISGHRSVSWYQQTPGQGLQFLFEYFSETQRNKGNFPGRFSGRQFSNSRSEMNVSTLELGDSALYLCASSLDGAETEAFFGQGTRLTVV.

The V gene is TRBV19, the J gene TRBJ2-5; 8 nucleotides line up with TRBD1. Germline-derived CDR1 and CDR2 are LNHDA and SQIVND (reference sequence). With 4 bases clipped from V and 3 bases from J, the junction kept 4 bases outside the gene matches. CDR3 size: 14 residues. As DNA, the CDR3 is TGTGCCAGTAGTACGAAGGACAGGGAAGAGACCCAGTACTTC. Amino acids: CASSTKDREETQYF.

The chain combines TRBV19 with TRBJ1-1; D not certain. The CDR3 covers 13 residues. The V end was cut by 6 bases, the J end by 1 base, with 9 bases between. Germline V gene sequence: CDR1 LNHDA, CDR2 SQIVND (reference sequence). CDR3 in amino acids: CASSKETNTEAFF. For the CDR3, the DNA is TGTGCCAGTAGCAAGGAGACGAACACTGAAGCTTTCTTT. The whole variable domain, remainder taken from reference TRBV19 and TRBJ1-1, is DGGITQSPKYLFRKEGQNVTLSCEQNLNHDAMYWYRQDPGQGLRLIYYSQIVNDFQKGDIAEGYSVSREKKESFPLTVTSAQKNPTAFYLCASSKETNTEAFFGQGTRLTVV.